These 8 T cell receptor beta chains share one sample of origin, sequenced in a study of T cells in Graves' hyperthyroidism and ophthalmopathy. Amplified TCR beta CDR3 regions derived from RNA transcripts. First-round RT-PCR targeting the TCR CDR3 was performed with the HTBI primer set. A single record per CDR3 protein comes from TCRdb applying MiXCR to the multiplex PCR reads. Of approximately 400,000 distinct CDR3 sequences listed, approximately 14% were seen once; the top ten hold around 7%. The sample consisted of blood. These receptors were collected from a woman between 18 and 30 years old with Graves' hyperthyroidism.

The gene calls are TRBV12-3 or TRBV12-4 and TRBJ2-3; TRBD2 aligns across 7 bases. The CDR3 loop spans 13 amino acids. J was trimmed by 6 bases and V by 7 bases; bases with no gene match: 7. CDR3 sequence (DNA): TGTGCCAGCACCATGGGGGGGGGGGATACGCAGTATTTT. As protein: CASTMGGGDTQYF.

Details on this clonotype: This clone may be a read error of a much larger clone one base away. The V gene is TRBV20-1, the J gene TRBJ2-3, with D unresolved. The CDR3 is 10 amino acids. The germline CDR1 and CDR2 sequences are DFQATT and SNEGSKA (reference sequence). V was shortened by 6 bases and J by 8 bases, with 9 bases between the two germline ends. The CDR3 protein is CSAPSGTQYF. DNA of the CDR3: TGCAGTGCCCCTTCTGGTACGCAGTATTTT.

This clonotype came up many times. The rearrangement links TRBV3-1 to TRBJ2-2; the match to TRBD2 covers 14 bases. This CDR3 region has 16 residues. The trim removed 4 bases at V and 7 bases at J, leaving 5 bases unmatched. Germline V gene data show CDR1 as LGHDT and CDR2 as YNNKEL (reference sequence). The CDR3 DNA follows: TGTGCCAGCAGCCCGGGACTAGCGGGGGCCGGCGGGGAGCTGTTTTTT. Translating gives CASSPGLAGAGGELFF.

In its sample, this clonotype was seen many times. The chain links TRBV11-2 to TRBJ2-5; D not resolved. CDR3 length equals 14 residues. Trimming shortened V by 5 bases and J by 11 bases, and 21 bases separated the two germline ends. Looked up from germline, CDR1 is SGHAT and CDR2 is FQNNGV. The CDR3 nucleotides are TGTGCCAGCAGCACCTCCGTCAATAGTGAAAGTCAGTACTTC. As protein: CASSTSVNSESQYF.

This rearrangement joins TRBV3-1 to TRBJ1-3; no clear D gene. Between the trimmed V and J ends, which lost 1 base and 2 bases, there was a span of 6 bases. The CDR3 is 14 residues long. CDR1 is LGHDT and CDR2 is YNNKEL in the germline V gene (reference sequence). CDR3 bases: TGTGCCAGCAGCCAAGGAGTACCTGGAAACACCATATATTTT. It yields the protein CASSQGVPGNTIYF.

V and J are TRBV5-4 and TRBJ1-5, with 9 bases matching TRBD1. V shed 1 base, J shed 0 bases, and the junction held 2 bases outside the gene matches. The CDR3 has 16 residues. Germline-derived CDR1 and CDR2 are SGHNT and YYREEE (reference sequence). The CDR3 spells CASSLWTGDSNQPQHF. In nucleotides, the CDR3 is TGTGCCAGCAGCTTGTGGACAGGGGATAGCAATCAGCCCCAGCATTTT.

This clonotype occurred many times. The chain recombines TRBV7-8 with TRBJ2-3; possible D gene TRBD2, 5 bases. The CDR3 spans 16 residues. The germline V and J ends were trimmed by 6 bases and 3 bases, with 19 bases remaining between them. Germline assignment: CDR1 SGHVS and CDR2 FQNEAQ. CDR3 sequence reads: CASRQRAGLLTDTQYF. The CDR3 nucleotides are TGTGCCAGCAGGCAGAGGGCAGGACTTCTGACAGATACGCAGTATTTT.

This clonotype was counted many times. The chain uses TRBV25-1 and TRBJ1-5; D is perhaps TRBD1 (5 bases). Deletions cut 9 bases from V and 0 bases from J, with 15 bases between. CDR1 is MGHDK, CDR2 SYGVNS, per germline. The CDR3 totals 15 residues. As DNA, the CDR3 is TGTGCCAGGAGACTTGAGACAGATAGCAATCAGCCCCAGCATTTT. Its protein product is CARRLETDSNQPQHF.